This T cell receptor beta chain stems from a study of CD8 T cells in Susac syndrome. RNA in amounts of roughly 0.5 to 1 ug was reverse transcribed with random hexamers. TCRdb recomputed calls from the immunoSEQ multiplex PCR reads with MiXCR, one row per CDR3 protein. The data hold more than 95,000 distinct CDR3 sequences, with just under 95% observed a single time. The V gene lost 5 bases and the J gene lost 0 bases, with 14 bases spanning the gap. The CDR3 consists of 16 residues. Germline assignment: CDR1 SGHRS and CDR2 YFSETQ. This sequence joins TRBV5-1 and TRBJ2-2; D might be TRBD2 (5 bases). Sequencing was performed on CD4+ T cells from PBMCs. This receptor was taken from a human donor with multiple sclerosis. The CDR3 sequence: CASSSNPGTNTGELFF. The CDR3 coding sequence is TGCGCCAGCAGTTCGAATCCGGGAACGAACACCGGGGAGCTGTTTTTT.